One and the same sample provided the 21 T cell receptor beta chains below, sequenced in a study of T cells after yellow fever vaccination. TCRdb called the 5' RACE reads again in MiXCR, with one record for every CDR3 protein. This sample yields around 300,000 distinct CDR3 sequences, of which approximately 4.3% are seen a single time; around 19% belongs to the top ten. The sequencing here drew on PBMCs, taken 15 days after the yellow fever booster vaccination. These receptors were obtained from a man younger than 35 who received the YFV17D yellow fever vaccine.

This clonotype was seen a handful of times. This chain joins TRBV4-1 and TRBJ2-1, with TRBD1 matching 9 bases. J was trimmed by 5 bases and V by 2 bases; bases with no gene match: 4. This CDR3 contains 15 residues. In germline, CDR1 is MGHRA, CDR2 YSYEKL. This CDR3 is CASSQTGGADNEQFF. DNA of the CDR3: TGCGCCAGCAGCCAAACAGGGGGCGCCGACAATGAGCAGTTCTTC.

This clonotype has only a few counts. V usage is TRBV5-1 and J usage is TRBJ2-3; TRBD2 matches 8 bases. CDR1 is SGHRS and CDR2 is YFSETQ in the germline V gene. The CDR3 extends over 13 amino acids. V was clipped by 8 bases and J by 5 bases; unmatched bases: 7. CDR3 nucleotides: TGCGCCAGTAGGACTAGCCGGGAAGATACGCAGTATTTT. The encoded protein is CASRTSREDTQYF. Variable domain in full (rest from reference TRBV5-1 and TRBJ2-3): KAGVTQTPRYLIKTRGQQVTLSCSPISGHRSVSWYQQTPGQGLQFLFEYFSETQRNKGNFPGRFSGRQFSNSRSEMNVSTLELGDSALYLCASRTSREDTQYFGPGTRLTVL.

The chain uses TRBV7-2 and TRBJ2-3; TRBD1 is a possible D gene (6 bases). This CDR3 is 15 amino acids long. From germline, CDR1 is SGHTA and CDR2 FQGNSA. V was trimmed by 1 base and J by 2 bases, leaving 10 bases between them. Here the CDR3 DNA reads TGTGCCAGCAGCTTAGGACAGGAGTTCACAGATACGCAGTATTTT. This sequence encodes CASSLGQEFTDTQYF.

This clonotype was observed at least ten times. J is TRBJ2-4 and V is TRBV7-6; 8 bases match TRBD2. This CDR3 is built from 15 residues. CDR1 and CDR2 (germline): SGHVS, FNYEAQ. V lost 1 base, J lost 5 bases, and 4 bases stayed unmatched. CDR3 amino acids: CASSLVAGSENIQYF. The CDR3 DNA reads as TGTGCCAGCAGCTTAGTAGCGGGGTCCGAAAACATTCAGTACTTC.

This clonotype was recorded at least ten times. The V call is TRBV19, the J call TRBJ2-2; 8 bases are shared with TRBD1. This CDR3 has 15 amino acids. Germline values: CDR1 LNHDA, CDR2 SQIVND (reference sequence). With 6 bases clipped from V and 3 bases from J, the junction kept 6 bases outside the gene matches. CDR3 sequence: CASRQGARDTGELFF. CDR3 nucleotides: TGTGCCAGTAGGCAGGGGGCGCGGGACACCGGGGAGCTGTTTTTT.

This clonotype was counted a single time. The chain couples TRBV7-9 to TRBJ2-7; D is undetermined. The CDR3 loop spans 12 amino acids. V was trimmed by 5 bases and J by 4 bases, leaving 9 bases between them. The germline V gene encodes CDR1 SEHNR and CDR2 FQNEAQ (reference sequence). In DNA form, the CDR3 reads TGTGCCAGCAGCGAAACAGAGTACGAGCAGTACGTC. It codes for CASSETEYEQYV.

This sequence joins TRBV4-1 and TRBJ1-6; TRBD1 is a possible D gene (5 bases). The CDR3 loop spans 15 amino acids. Germline CDR1 reads MGHRA; CDR2 reads YSYEKL. The V end was cut by 1 base, the J end by 6 bases, with 10 bases between. CDR3 sequence reads: CASSQGKGPNSPLHF. As DNA, the CDR3 is TGCGCCAGCAGCCAAGGGAAGGGGCCTAATTCACCCCTCCACTTT.

The CDR3 nucleotides read TGTGCCAGCAGCCCCACTAGCGGGGGAACTGGGGAGCAGTACTTC. Translated, it gives CASSPTSGGTGEQYF. The V gene is TRBV6-6, the J gene TRBJ2-7; 11 bases match TRBD2. V gave up 6 bases and J gave up 7 bases; unmatched junction bases: 11. Germline V gives CDR1 MNHNY, CDR2 SVGAGI (reference sequence). The CDR3 has 15 residues.

This clonotype has ten or more counts. This chain uses TRBV20-1 with TRBJ2-7; D is perhaps TRBD1 or TRBD2 (6 bases each). The CDR3 loop spans 11 amino acids. CDR1 and CDR2 (germline): DFQATT, SNEGSKA (reference sequence). Trimming cost V 4 bases and J 3 bases, with 7 bases left between them. CDR3 residues: CSAKGGYEQYF. CDR3 coding DNA: TGCAGTGCTAAGGGGGGCTACGAGCAGTACTTC.

Ten or more counts support this clonotype. The chain is built from TRBV20-1 and TRBJ1-2, with unresolved D. V was clipped by 6 bases and J by 6 bases, with 11 bases between them. The germline CDR1 and CDR2 sequences are DFQATT and SNEGSKA (reference sequence). This CDR3 has 11 residues. CDR3 loop: CSADRTHGYTF. The CDR3 DNA follows: TGCAGTGCCGATCGTACCCATGGCTACACCTTC.

This clonotype was observed a handful of times. The chain employs TRBV12-3 or TRBV12-4 and TRBJ1-1, with D hard to call. The CDR3 runs 12 residues. V lost 7 bases, J lost 3 bases, and 9 bases lay in between. CDR3 loop: CASTVSYTEAFF. DNA of the CDR3: TGTGCCAGCACGGTCAGCTACACTGAAGCTTTCTTT.

The rearrangement uses TRBV7-9 and TRBJ1-1; tentatively, D is TRBD1 (6 bases). With 8 bases removed from V and 4 bases from J, the gap between germline ends came to 14 bases. Germline CDR1 is SEHNR and CDR2 is FQNEAQ (reference sequence). The CDR3 contains 13 residues. The CDR3 is CASCWDTCTEAFF. The CDR3 bases are TGTGCCAGCTGCTGGGACACCTGCACTGAAGCTTTCTTT.

There are many counts of this clonotype. The chain recombines TRBV20-1 with TRBJ1-2, with no clear D. V was clipped by 3 bases and J by 7 bases, with 15 bases between them. The CDR3 runs 13 residues. Germline V gives CDR1 DFQATT, CDR2 SNEGSKA (reference sequence). The CDR3 sequence is CSASLGGLAGYTF. DNA of the CDR3: TGCAGTGCTAGTCTGGGAGGGTTGGCTGGCTACACCTTC.

This clonotype is a singleton in its sample. V and J are TRBV18 and TRBJ1-5, with D possibly being TRBD1 (6 bases). Germline V gene lookup returns CDR1 KGHSH and CDR2 LQKENI. The V gene lost 5 bases and the J gene lost 2 bases, with 13 bases spanning the gap. The CDR3 sequence is 15 residues long. In nucleotides, the CDR3 is TGTGCCAGCTCATCAACAGGGAACGGCAATCAGCCCCAGCATTTT. Residues: CASSSTGNGNQPQHF.

Ten or more counts support this clonotype. V usage is TRBV6-2 or TRBV6-3 and J usage is TRBJ2-7; 7 bases map to TRBD1. V was pared by 9 bases and J by 3 bases, with 14 bases of the junction left unmatched. This CDR3 has 15 residues. Germline V CDR1 and CDR2: MNHEY, SVGEGT. The DNA for the CDR3 is TGTGCCAGTCAAAGGTCGCGGGCAGGGGGCTACGAGCAGTACGTC. As protein: CASQRSRAGGYEQYV.

This clonotype was recorded a few times. This rearrangement joins TRBV4-2 to TRBJ2-2, with D uncertain. Germline CDR1 LGHNA, CDR2 YNFKEQ. Trimming took off 0 bases at V and 0 bases at J, with 8 bases between the two ends. This CDR3 has 16 amino acids. CDR3 DNA: TGTGCCAGCAGCCAAGATGTCGGCACGAACACCGGGGAGCTGTTTTTT. This encodes CASSQDVGTNTGELFF.

This clonotype turned up a few times. V gene TRBV5-6 combines with J gene TRBJ1-1; D not certain. V lost 4 bases and J lost 0, with 4 bases in between. Germline loops: CDR1 SGHDT, CDR2 YYEEEE. CDR3 size: 12 residues. DNA for the CDR3: TGTGCCAGCAGCCCGATGAACACTGAAGCTTTCTTT. Its translation is CASSPMNTEAFF.

The chain combines TRBV3-1 with TRBJ1-1; no firm D call. V was clipped by 2 bases and J by 0 bases, with 13 bases between them. Germline-derived CDR1 and CDR2 are LGHDT and YNNKEL (reference sequence). This CDR3 has 16 amino acids. The CDR3, as DNA: TGTGCCAGCAGCCAAATCCGTGGGGTAGTGAACACTGAAGCTTTCTTT. Its translation is CASSQIRGVVNTEAFF.

There are many counts of this clonotype. V and J are TRBV20-1 and TRBJ1-1; D not certain. The germline gives CDR1 DFQATT, CDR2 SNEGSKA (reference sequence). The CDR3 has 16 residues. Trimming left V 3 bases short and J 3 bases short, with 20 bases between. The CDR3 is CSARHPGGSGDTEAFF. The CDR3 nucleotides read TGCAGTGCTAGGCACCCCGGAGGGTCGGGCGACACTGAAGCTTTCTTT.

This clonotype was counted at least ten times. This chain uses TRBV5-1 with TRBJ1-1, with unresolved D. The V end was cut by 2 bases, the J end by 1 base, with 9 bases between. This CDR3 has 14 amino acids. CDR1 is SGHRS and CDR2 is YFSETQ in the germline V gene. CDR3 protein: CASSFEGRNTEAFF. The CDR3, as DNA: TGCGCCAGCAGCTTTGAGGGAAGGAACACTGAAGCTTTCTTT.

The chain links TRBV7-2 to TRBJ2-5, with TRBD1 matching over 9 bases. The CDR3 spans 15 residues. The junction had 3 bases not matched to a gene; V was cut back by 1 base and J by 3 bases. Germline lookup yields CDR1 SGHTA and CDR2 FQGNSA. CDR3 protein: CASSLGDREKETQYF. CDR3 sequence (DNA): TGTGCCAGCAGCTTAGGGGACAGGGAAAAAGAGACCCAGTACTTC.